The clone carrying this T cell receptor (beta chain) was seen only a few times. The target antigen is unknown. The data stem from a study of T cells in Graves' hyperthyroidism and ophthalmopathy. Study-level background: Peripheral blood was collected at initial diagnosis, before any treatment. Study conclusions and caveats: Ophthalmopathy was separated from stable hyperthyroidism by a 13 V-J model. Most thyroid clonotypes that were expanded above 0.001 also turned up in blood. Prediction of ophthalmopathy progression came a median around 6.5 months pre-onset.

Per germline, CDR1 SGHRS and CDR2 YFSETQ. This CDR3 has 15 amino acids. V was clipped by 1 base and J by 5 bases, with 13 bases between them. From RNA transcripts, TCR beta CDR3 regions were amplified. Primed by the HTBI set, a first-round RT-PCR was run on the TCR CDR3. TCRdb reanalysed the multiplex PCR reads using MiXCR and keeps one entry per CDR3 protein. Among roughly 650,000 distinct CDR3 sequences, about 16% were seen once, and the ten largest hold roughly 3.4%. This TCR was recovered from a middle-aged woman with Graves' ophthalmopathy. The chain uses TRBV5-1 and TRBJ2-1; D may correspond to TRBD1 or TRBD2 (5 bases each). The sequenced sample consisted of blood. CDR3: CASSLTGDPNNEQFF. CDR3 sequence (DNA): TGCGCCAGCAGCTTGACCGGGGACCCCAACAATGAGCAGTTCTTC.